Below are 10 T cell receptor beta chains sequenced from a single sample in a study of T-cell reconstitution after alpha-beta-depleted transplantation in children. Unique molecular identifiers tagged the TCRbeta library. TCRdb passed the PCR reads through MiXCR, listing each CDR3 protein once. Here the sample spans some 190,000 distinct CDR3 sequences, over 8.5% being singletons. The sample here was PBMCs, taken before TCRalphabeta/CD19-depleted stem cell transplant. These receptors were collected from a boy between 2 and 10 years old with acute myeloid leukemia, due to receive a stem cell transplant.

This clonotype was counted ten times or more. The rearrangement joins TRBV11-2 to TRBJ2-1; no reliable D call. CDR1 and CDR2 from the germline V gene are SGHAT and FQNNGV. The CDR3 totals 15 residues. V was shortened by 4 bases and J by 5 bases, with 15 bases between the two germline ends. The CDR3 bases are TGTGCCAGCAGCTCCCCACCTGTAACCCACAATGAGCAGTTCTTC. Translation gives CASSSPPVTHNEQFF. The full variable domain, its missing parts supplied by reference TRBV11-2 and TRBJ2-1, is EAGVAQSPRYKIIEKRQSVAFWCNPISGHATLYWYQQILGQGPKLLIQFQNNGVVDDSQLPKDRFSAERLKGVDSTLKIQPAKLEDSAVYLCASSSPPVTHNEQFFGPGTRLTVL.

This clonotype was detected many times. The genes are TRBV20-1 and TRBJ2-4; D is ambiguous. V was shortened by 4 bases and J by 2 bases, with 12 bases between the two germline ends. The CDR3 loop spans 14 amino acids. CDR1 and CDR2 (germline): DFQATT, SNEGSKA (reference sequence). The CDR3 region has the DNA TGCAGTGCTATGGACGGGTTGTCCAAAAACATTCAGTACTTC. Translating it yields CSAMDGLSKNIQYF.

The sample holds many counts of this clonotype. The V call is TRBV20-1, the J call TRBJ2-5, with 8 bases lining up with TRBD2. V trimming: 0 bases; J trimming: 1 base; junction bases outside the gene matches: 4. The CDR3 is 15 amino acids. Germline CDR1 DFQATT, CDR2 SNEGSKA (reference sequence). CDR3 sequence reads: CSARDTGGPQETQYF. The CDR3 coding sequence is TGCAGTGCTAGAGATACGGGGGGGCCCCAAGAGACCCAGTACTTC.

This clonotype was observed at least ten times. The chain couples TRBV5-1 to TRBJ1-4; D may be TRBD1 (5 bases). There are 16 residues in the CDR3. V was clipped by 2 bases and J by 0 bases, with 11 bases between them. CDR1 SGHRS and CDR2 YFSETQ come from the germline V gene. The CDR3 loop reads CASSFGTVATNEKLFF. CDR3 bases: TGCGCCAGCAGCTTCGGGACGGTAGCAACTAATGAAAAACTGTTTTTT.

This clonotype was observed many times. This chain links TRBV7-2 with TRBJ1-1, with no clear D. Germline CDR1 reads SGHTA; CDR2 reads FQGNSA. The V gene lost 8 bases and the J gene lost 4 bases, with 14 bases spanning the gap. The CDR3 totals 13 residues. DNA of the CDR3: TGTGCCAGCGCGATAGGTTGGGGCACTGAAGCTTTCTTT. Protein product: CASAIGWGTEAFF.

A remark on this clonotype: Since a much larger clone is just one base distant, this may be a read error. The CDR3 coding sequence is TGTGCCAGCAGTGAATATAATTTACGAATAGATGGCTACACCTTC. This gives the protein CASSEYNLRIDGYTF. The chain employs TRBV2 and TRBJ1-2; D gene uncertain. V lost 2 bases, J lost 6 bases, and 16 bases lay in between. The CDR3 sequence is 15 residues long. CDR1 SNHLY and CDR2 FYNNEI come from the germline V gene. Using reference TRBV2 and TRBJ1-2 for the parts outside the CDR3, the full variable domain is EPEVTQTPSHQVTQMGQEVILRCVPISNHLYFYWYRQILGQKVEFLVSFYNNEISEKSEIFDDQFSVERPDGSNFTLKIRSTKLEDSAMYFCASSEYNLRIDGYTFGSGTRLTVV.

The chain uses TRBV5-1 and TRBJ2-1, with D hard to call. From germline, CDR1 is SGHRS and CDR2 YFSETQ. The CDR3 length is 12 residues. The germline V and J ends were trimmed by 0 bases and 10 bases, with 8 bases remaining between them. DNA for the CDR3: TGCGCCAGCAGCTTGGCGTTAGAAGAGCAGTTCTTC. It is translated as CASSLALEEQFF. Using reference TRBV5-1 and TRBJ2-1 for the parts outside the CDR3, the full variable domain is KAGVTQTPRYLIKTRGQQVTLSCSPISGHRSVSWYQQTPGQGLQFLFEYFSETQRNKGNFPGRFSGRQFSNSRSEMNVSTLELGDSALYLCASSLALEEQFFGPGTRLTVL.

This clonotype was counted many times. The V call is TRBV7-2, the J call TRBJ2-3; tentative D call: TRBD1 (6 bases). CDR1 and CDR2 (germline): SGHTA, FQGNSA. The CDR3 has 13 amino acids. Trimming left V 3 bases short and J 4 bases short, with 8 bases between. CDR3 sequence: CASSFAGADTQYF. CDR3 coding DNA: TGTGCCAGCAGCTTCGCAGGGGCAGATACGCAGTATTTT.

There are many counts of this clonotype. This chain connects TRBV7-3 to TRBJ2-2, with 9 bases aligning to TRBD2. Germline loops: CDR1 SGHTA, CDR2 FQGTGA. The CDR3 sequence is 17 residues long. V shed 5 bases and J 3 bases; nucleotides not matched to a gene: 10. CDR3 DNA: TGTGCCAGCAGCCCTGAAAGGGCTAGCGGGGACACCGGGGAGCTGTTTTTT. Its protein is CASSPERASGDTGELFF.

This clonotype appeared many times. The chain recombines TRBV4-2 with TRBJ2-2; perhaps TRBD2 as D (5 bases). CDR3 length equals 14 residues. Germline CDR1 LGHNA, CDR2 YNFKEQ. V was pared by 4 bases and J by 6 bases, with 12 bases between. The CDR3 DNA follows: TGTGCCAGCAGCCCCGCCCCCGGGGCCGGGGAGCTGTTTTTT. As protein: CASSPAPGAGELFF.